The entry that follows covers one TCR beta chain sequence. A few counts support this clone. The clone's antigen remains unknown. Per-nucleotide qualities are absent, and no much larger clonotype sits a single base away. The data are from a study of blood T cell repertoires in COVID-19 (TCRdb year 2020). For the wider study: Samples covering the acute and convalescent phases of COVID-19 were provided by collaborators in the United States, Italy and Spain. Deeply sampled blood TCRbeta repertoires from subjects exposed to, actively infected with, or recovered from COVID-19 were included in the dataset. The material from the prospective study consisted of cDNA or gDNA derived from T cells, B-cell-depleted T cells, or PBMCs. Sample metadata almost always included a de-identified subject ID, COVID-19 status, age in years and sex. Samples came from the ongoing ImmuneRACE study (first 160 participants) plus 1,254 subjects from 6 global collaborators. The repertoires were released in a freely available public database meant as a resource for research on the immune response to SARS-CoV-2. HLA class I and class II types, where available, came from metadata supplied by the sample provider rather than from assay-based typing.

TCRbeta CDR3 regions were amplified from genomic DNA using the immunoSEQ Assay, a bias-controlled multiplex PCR. Concerning the study's data processing: The number of nucleated cells in each sample was estimated from the amplification of reference gene primers within the assay. Sequence reads were collapsed and filtered to measure the absolute abundance of every unique TCRbeta CDR3 rearrangement. For each sample, productive Simpson clonality was calculated as the square root of Simpson's diversity index across productive rearrangements. TCRdb re-hosts the immuneACCESS table, in-frame sequences only. Its copies lack some clones; in the studies checked, an unresolved V gene accounts for under half of them, and the cause for the rest is not known. That table furnishes V, J and clone size, whereas the DNA furnished D and trimming. This sample is represented by about 59,000 clones; roughly nine tenths of them were singletons. The ten top clones hold 4% to 6% of the sample.

General findings and caveats noted by the study authors: How much clinical and demographic metadata was included differed by source and by participant, and the metadata was provided uncurated.

Sequences SGHTA (CDR1) and FQGNSA (CDR2) are obtained from the germline V gene. The CDR3 goes from the cysteine to the phenylalanine over 13 residues. Kept here is only the CDR3 DNA, which spans 39 bases and is read in frame from base 1. V loses 5 bases at its end and J loses 2 bases; junction bases beyond the gene matches: 3. Collaborating institutions collected whole blood in K2EDTA tubes following their own protocols. For TCRbeta analysis, collaborators shipped samples in one of three forms: frozen whole blood, isolated PBMCs, or DNA extracted from either of those sample types. Rearrangement joined TRBV7-2 to TRBJ2-7; 7 bases in the junction line up with TRBD2. The receptor comes from a man of 80 years or more in a cohort sampled during active COVID-19. The sample consisted of peripheral blood. In nucleotide form, the sequence is TGTGCCAGCAGCCGGACTAGAACCTACGAGCAGTACTTC. Protein translation: CASSRTRTYEQYF.